One sample yielded the 21 T cell receptor beta chains listed below, sequenced in a study of blood T cell repertoires in COVID-19. Produced via immunoSEQ multiplex PCR; TCRdb's table is partial and in-frame only. The table records 300,000 to 350,000 clones, around 80% of them present only once. Sequencing was carried out using peripheral blood. These receptors were obtained from a man under 40 with active or convalescent COVID-19.

The chain links TRBV14 to TRBJ2-1; 14 nucleotides line up with TRBD2. CDR1 is SGHDN and CDR2 is FVKESK in the germline V gene. V gave up 4 bases and J gave up 9 bases; unmatched junction bases: 8. This CDR3 has 16 amino acids. The CDR3 DNA reads as TGTGCCAGCAGCCGCCTGGGACTAGCGGGAGTTGGTGAGCAGTTCTTC. Translation gives CASSRLGLAGVGEQFF.

This clone came up a few times. The chain has TRBV4-1 and TRBJ1-4, with 8 nucleotides matching TRBD1. The germline V gene encodes CDR1 MGHRA and CDR2 YSYEKL. This CDR3 has 15 residues. V lost 1 base to trimming and J lost 7 bases; unmatched junction nucleotides: 5. In DNA, the CDR3 is TGCGCCAGCAGCCAAGGAACCACAGGGGGTGAAAAACTGTTTTTT. As protein: CASSQGTTGGEKLFF.

The rearrangement links TRBV30 to TRBJ1-2; tentative D call: TRBD1 (6 bases). The CDR3 totals 13 residues. V gave up 2 bases and J gave up 14 bases, with 21 bases separating them. Germline values: CDR1 GTSNPN, CDR2 SVGIG (reference sequence). The CDR3 spells CAWSPGDIGFRTF. The CDR3 DNA reads TGTGCCTGGAGTCCCGGGGACATCGGGTTCCGGACCTTC.

V gene TRBV5-6 combines with J gene TRBJ2-5; 8 nucleotides align to TRBD2. Germline-derived CDR1 and CDR2 are SGHDT and YYEEEE. Germline trimming cut 7 bases from V and 4 bases from J; bases unmatched to any gene: 6. The CDR3 has 13 residues. The CDR3 sequence: CASGISGTETQYF. The DNA of the CDR3 is TGTGCCAGCGGCATTAGCGGGACAGAGACCCAGTACTTC.

The chain recombines TRBV20-1 with TRBJ2-5; D is possibly TRBD2 (7 bases). V was trimmed by 6 bases and J by 2 bases, leaving 19 bases between them. This CDR3 is built from 15 residues. CDR1 and CDR2 (germline): DFQATT, SNEGSKA (reference sequence). CDR3 region: CSASGGGGTQETQYF. For the CDR3, the DNA is TGCAGTGCCAGTGGGGGAGGGGGGACGCAAGAGACCCAGTACTTC.

The genes are TRBV6-5 and TRBJ1-2, with D possibly being TRBD1 (6 bases). Between the trimmed V and J ends, which lost 5 bases and 5 bases, there was a span of 9 bases. The V gene's germline CDR1 is MNHEY and CDR2 SVGAGI. The CDR3 totals 12 residues. In nucleotides, the CDR3 is TGTGCCAGCAGTCAACAGGGTTATGGCTACACCTTC. Its translation: CASSQQGYGYTF.

The chain is built from TRBV10-1 and TRBJ1-2; 9 positions agree with TRBD1. V shed 6 bases, J shed 6 bases, and the junction held 11 bases outside the gene matches. Looked up from germline, CDR1 is WNHNN and CDR2 is SYGVQD (reference sequence). The CDR3 totals 15 residues. CDR3 bases: TGCGCCAGCAGCTCCGGGACAGGGCCTCATCATGGCTACACCTTC. This gives the protein CASSSGTGPHHGYTF.

This clone has just one count. The V call is TRBV7-2, the J call TRBJ2-7, with 7 bases that match TRBD2. CDR1 and CDR2 (germline): SGHTA, FQGNSA. V was clipped by 5 bases and J by 1 base; unmatched bases: 8. The CDR3 consists of 15 residues. In nucleotides, the CDR3 is TGTGCCAGCAGCCCGGGGGGTGGACAATCCTACGAGCAGTACTTC. This gives the protein CASSPGGGQSYEQYF. Using reference TRBV7-2 and TRBJ2-7 for the parts outside the CDR3, the full variable domain is GAGVSQSPSNKVTEKGKDVELRCDPISGHTALYWYRQSLGQGLEFLIYFQGNSAPDKSGLPSDRFSAERTGGSVSTLTIQRTQQEDSAVYLCASSPGGGQSYEQYFGPGTRLTVT.

The gene calls are TRBV2 and TRBJ2-3; 9 bases are shared with TRBD2. J gave up 0 bases and V 9 bases, and 4 bases lay outside the gene matches. This CDR3 has 14 residues. Looked up from germline, CDR1 is SNHLY and CDR2 is FYNNEI. This chain's CDR3 is CASMREGSTDTQYF. CDR3 nucleotides: TGTGCCAGTATGCGGGAGGGTAGCACAGATACGCAGTATTTT.

In its sample, this clone was seen a few times. The chain combines TRBV28 with TRBJ1-5; 9 bases align to TRBD1. Germline trimming cut 5 bases from V and 3 bases from J; bases unmatched to any gene: 5. CDR3 length equals 15 residues. From germline, CDR1 is MDHEN and CDR2 SYDVKM. The CDR3 sequence: CASSGQGKNNQPQHF. The CDR3 coding sequence is TGTGCCAGCAGTGGACAGGGGAAGAACAATCAGCCCCAGCATTTT. The full variable domain, rest sourced from reference TRBV28 and TRBJ1-5, is DVKVTQSSRYLVKRTGEKVFLECVQDMDHENMFWYRQDPGLGLRLIYFSYDVKMKEKGDIPEGYSVSREKKERFSLILESASTNQTSMYLCASSGQGKNNQPQHFGDGTRLSIL.

The chain recombines TRBV5-1 with TRBJ2-3; tentative D call: TRBD2 (6 bases). The CDR3 covers 13 residues. Per the germline V gene, CDR1 is SGHRS and CDR2 is YFSETQ. Trimming took 4 bases from V and 7 from J, leaving 13 bases between them. CDR3 protein: CASSPGGAYTQYF. CDR3 nucleotide sequence: TGCGCCAGCAGCCCAGGCGGGGCGTATACGCAGTATTTT.

The V call is TRBV30, the J call TRBJ1-5, with D perhaps matching TRBD1 (6 bases). Germline CDR1 and CDR2: GTSNPN and SVGIG (reference sequence). V dropped 4 bases and J dropped 1 base, with 8 bases sitting between them. CDR3 length: 13 residues. In DNA form, the CDR3 reads TGTGCCTGGAACAGGGAAAGCAATCAGCCCCAGCATTTT. This gives the protein CAWNRESNQPQHF.

CDR3 bases: TGTGCCACCAGTGAGCGAGGAACTGAAGCTTTCTTT. Protein sequence: CATSERGTEAFF. V gene TRBV24-1 combines with J gene TRBJ1-1; D remains unclear. CDR3 length: 12 residues. CDR1 and CDR2 (germline): KGHDR, SFDVKD. V was shortened by 4 bases and J by 5 bases, with 7 bases between the two germline ends.

The rearrangement links TRBV9 to TRBJ2-2; 13 bases fit TRBD2. CDR1 is SGDLS and CDR2 is YYNGEE in the germline V gene. Losses at the gene ends were 3 bases for V and 3 bases for J; bases not matched to a gene: 5. This CDR3 region has 17 residues. Here the CDR3 reads CASSAGTSGIDTGELFF. The CDR3 nucleotides read TGTGCCAGCAGCGCCGGGACTAGCGGGATCGACACCGGGGAGCTGTTTTTT.

This clone is a singleton in its sample. The chain carries TRBV1 and TRBJ2-7; the D segment call TRBD2 is taken from the table without a DNA check. TRBV1 is tagged as a pseudogene. There are 11 residues in the CDR3. DNA for the CDR3: TGCACCAGCTTCGGGGGCTACGAGCAGTACTTC. Encoded protein: CTSFGGYEQYF.

The rearrangement uses TRBV11-2 and TRBJ2-3, with unresolved D. This CDR3 region has 12 residues. Germline assignment: CDR1 SGHAT and CDR2 FQNNGV. With 5 bases removed from V and 5 bases from J, the gap between germline ends came to 8 bases. Here the CDR3 reads CASSPPGDTQYF. The CDR3 DNA sequence: TGTGCCAGCAGCCCACCGGGAGATACGCAGTATTTT.

The chain uses TRBV6-6 and TRBJ2-3; 11 nucleotides line up with TRBD1. This CDR3 comprises 15 residues. The V segment lost 2 bases and the J segment 3 bases; nucleotides outside the gene matches: 1. The V gene's germline CDR1 is MNHNY and CDR2 SVGAGI (reference sequence). This CDR3 is CASSYGQGATDTQYF. In nucleotides, the CDR3 is TGTGCCAGCAGTTACGGACAGGGGGCGACAGATACGCAGTATTTT.

V gene TRBV11-3 combines with J gene TRBJ1-1; no reliable D call. CDR3 length: 13 residues. The germline V and J ends were trimmed by 6 bases and 5 bases, with 13 bases remaining between them. Looked up from germline, CDR1 is SGHNT and CDR2 is YENEEA. In DNA form, the CDR3 reads TGTGCCAGCAGTGGTCGACGGGGAACTGAAGCTTTCTTT. Its translation: CASSGRRGTEAFF.

The chain uses TRBV7-2 and TRBJ1-5; unclear D gene. This CDR3 region has 12 residues. With 5 bases removed from V and 11 bases from J, the gap between germline ends came to 13 bases. Germline assignment: CDR1 SGHTA and CDR2 FQGNSA. In nucleotides, the CDR3 is TGTGCCAGCAGCCCTTATTCCGGGACCCAGCATTTT. As protein: CASSPYSGTQHF.

The chain carries TRBV12-5 and TRBJ1-1, with D unclear. Trimming took 1 base from V and 1 from J, leaving 16 bases between them. The CDR3 sequence is 17 residues long. CDR1 LGHNT and CDR2 FRNRAP come from the germline V gene. DNA for the CDR3: TGTGCTAGTGGTTTGGATTATCGTCCTGGCCAGAACACTGAAGCTTTCTTT. Its protein product is CASGLDYRPGQNTEAFF. The full variable domain, its missing parts supplied by reference TRBV12-5 and TRBJ1-1, is DARVTQTPRHKVTEMGQEVTMRCQPILGHNTVFWYRQTMMQGLELLAYFRNRAPLDDSGMPKDRFSAEMPDATLATLKIQPSEPRDSAVYFCASGLDYRPGQNTEAFFGQGTRLTVV.

This clone is a singleton in its sample. The V and J genes are TRBV2 and TRBJ1-6, with 7 bases that match TRBD1. The ends lost 6 bases at V and 9 bases at J; junction bases unmatched: 14. Per the germline V gene, CDR1 is SNHLY and CDR2 is FYNNEI. The CDR3 totals 16 residues. CDR3 in DNA: TGTGCCAGCAGCGTAGGACAGGTCGGTAGTGGTTCACCCCTCCACTTT. Its protein product is CASSVGQVGSGSPLHF. Complete variable domain (other parts from reference TRBV2 and TRBJ1-6): EPEVTQTPSHQVTQMGQEVILRCVPISNHLYFYWYRQILGQKVEFLVSFYNNEISEKSEIFDDQFSVERPDGSNFTLKIRSTKLEDSAMYFCASSVGQVGSGSPLHFGNGTRLTVT.